The clone carrying this TCR beta chain was seen repeatedly, ten times or more. The antigen is not known. All sequencing subjects had displayed CD8+CD57+ cell expansion on flow cytometry. Every patient was diagnosed with severe acquired aplastic anemia. Patient blood was sampled before any therapy had been received. According to the study, genomic DNA was the template for TCR beta VDJ and CDR3 profiling. TCRdb reanalysed the reads using MiXCR and keeps one entry per CDR3 protein. Of just over 40,000 distinct CDR3 sequences in the sample, roughly two thirds were seen once. The sample is drawn from a study of CD8+CD57+ T cells in acquired aplastic anemia. As for the study in general: Sorted CD4+ and CD8+ cells gave a mean 3.2 ug DNA, range about 0.19 to 27.4 ug.

General study points: In CD8+ cells, Simpson's diversity showed no significant difference between patients and controls.

Between the trimmed V and J ends, which lost 5 bases and 1 base, there was a span of 11 bases. Germline V gene lookup returns CDR1 DFQATT and CDR2 SNEGSKA (reference sequence). The CDR3 is 13 residues long. This clonotype was obtained from a human donor with aplastic anemia. The chain couples TRBV20-1 to TRBJ1-1; D perhaps matches TRBD1 (5 bases). Material: sorted CD4+, CD8+, or CD8+CD57+ T cells (not recorded which) from PBMCs. CDR3 protein: CSAEGLQNTEAFF. In nucleotides, the CDR3 is TGCAGTGCTGAGGGACTGCAGAACACTGAAGCTTTCTTT.